This is a list of T cell receptor beta chains from one sample in a study of Ad26.COV2.S vaccination and SARS-CoV-2 variants. TCRdb's copy holds only in-frame clones and misses some; the assay was immunoSEQ multiplex PCR. The sample carries some 480,000 clones, roughly 87% recorded once. This specimen was peripheral blood, taken in a trial of Ad26.COV2.S vaccine versus placebo. Every receptor here comes from a person aged 18-65 years who received the Ad26.COV2.S COVID-19 vaccine or a placebo. Both conserved end residues are part of each CDR3. Size values are once, few and many counts, or a class for expanded clones, and some rows have none.

.	TRBV7-6	TRBJ2-1	CASSQASGGYNEQFF
.	TRBV7-2	TRBJ2-7	CASSLGRGPGSYEQYF
.	TRBV27	TRBJ2-2	CASSGANRGPGELFF
.	TRBV29-1	TRBJ2-1	CSDPLATNNEQFF
.	TRBV5-4	TRBJ2-5	CASTSTGPRETQYF
.	TRBV7-8	TRBJ1-2	CASSLGLEGGSVGYGYTF
.	TRBV3-1/TRBV3-2	TRBJ2-4	CASSQELQGASRNIQYF
.	TRBV7-9	TRBJ2-7	CASSPQVSYEQYF
.	TRBV7-3	TRBJ2-6	CASSLTGTVLTTGANVLTF
.	TRBV9	TRBJ2-1	CASSLAGAYNEQFF
.	TRBV14	TRBJ2-7	CASSQVAGTGSGEQYF
once	TRBV2	TRBJ2-6	CASSERSTLLSGANVLTF
.	TRBV2	TRBJ2-7	CASSFVREAEQYF
.	TRBV19	TRBJ1-5	CASRGEGVPQPQHF
.	TRBV3-1/TRBV3-2	TRBJ1-2	CASSRSTGGSGYGYTF
.	TRBV6-2/TRBV6-3	TRBJ1-1	CASSILPSGIGMNTEAFF
.	TRBV24-1	TRBJ2-4	CATSDLGTDWVDIQYF
.	TRBV6-5	TRBJ1-1	CASTRARNTEAFF
.	TRBV2	TRBJ1-2	CASSAPGGGGGYTF
.	TRBV4-2	TRBJ2-7	CASSQEAGAPSYEQYF
.	TRBV19	TRBJ2-1	CASSPLRGLAGGPGKQFF
.	TRBV7-9	TRBJ2-7	CASSLTSGLYEQYF
.	TRBV27	TRBJ2-5	CASSLAGARETQYF
.	TRBV9	TRBJ2-3	CASSVDPSTDTQYF
.	TRBV4-1	TRBJ1-4	CASSQVPGGSEKLFF
.	TRBV9	TRBJ1-1	CASSVDSGQGGAFF
once	TRBV7-8	TRBJ1-3	CASSPAAISGNTIYF
once	TRBV3-1/TRBV3-2	TRBJ2-2	CASSQEDPPNRDTGELFF
.	TRBV30	TRBJ1-5	CAWSVEGNQPQHF
.	TRBV5-6	TRBJ1-2	CASSRQGRDYGYTF
.	TRBV7-2	TRBJ1-2	CASSLGHAGAGYTF
.	TRBV24-1	TRBJ1-2	CATFSPGTGSGYTF
.	TRBV7-9	TRBJ2-1	CASSWRDTQFF
.	TRBV3-1/TRBV3-2	TRBJ2-2	CASSEGAGGPTGELFF
.	TRBV14	TRBJ1-2	CASSHRPIPDYGYTF
.	TRBV6-5	TRBJ2-1	CASKPSRDGNEQFF
few	TRBV9	TRBJ1-2	CASRVQGAGDLNYGYTF
.	TRBV4-2	TRBJ1-4	CASSQGTDGTGNEKLFF
.	TRBV19	TRBJ1-5	CASSIQVSGNQPQHF
.	TRBV20-1	TRBJ2-5	CSEGGVETQYF
.	TRBV16	TRBJ2-3	CASSQFSSGITQYF
.	TRBV5-1	TRBJ2-1	CASSLAWTNEQFF
.	TRBV29-1	TRBJ2-7	CSVSRDGDEQYF
.	TRBV7-8	TRBJ2-3	CASSKIRLVSDTQYF
.	TRBV11-1	TRBJ2-2	CASSFAEGSGELFF
.	TRBV21-1	TRBJ1-1	CASSKGREGNTEAFF
.	TRBV14	TRBJ1-2	CASSQGPNYGYTF
.	TRBV6-6	TRBJ2-7	CASNEGLYEQYF
.	TRBV7-2	TRBJ2-5	CASSYRLTETQYF
.	TRBV29-1	TRBJ2-2	CSVRTGGANTGELFF